Following are 24 T cell receptor beta chains from one sample sequenced in a study of blood T cell repertoires in COVID-19. The method was immunoSEQ multiplex PCR; TCRdb's version includes in-frame clones alone and lacks a portion of them. The table shows some 98,000 clones, with approximately 79% occurring only once. Sequencing was done on a sample of peripheral blood. The receptors come from a man in his 70s with active or convalescent COVID-19.

V and J are TRBV30 and TRBJ2-1, with D hard to call. V gave up 3 bases and J gave up 0 bases, with 9 bases separating them. This CDR3 is 14 amino acids long. The germline V gene encodes CDR1 GTSNPN and CDR2 SVGIG (reference sequence). The DNA for the CDR3 is TGTGCCTGGAGGTCACAGAGCTCCTACAATGAGCAGTTCTTC. Its translation: CAWRSQSSYNEQFF.

The chain combines TRBV10-3 with TRBJ1-1, with TRBD1 matching over 9 bases. The J segment lost 1 base and the V segment lost 3 bases, leaving 6 bases of the junction unmatched. This CDR3 is 16 amino acids long. The germline gives CDR1 ENHRY, CDR2 SYGVKD. The DNA for the CDR3 is TGTGCCATCAGTGACTTACAGGGGGCCGGGAACACTGAAGCTTTCTTT. Its protein is CAISDLQGAGNTEAFF.

The gene calls are TRBV6-5 and TRBJ2-7, with D possibly being TRBD2 (7 bases). Germline values: CDR1 MNHEY, CDR2 SVGAGI. The CDR3 sequence is 14 residues long. V was trimmed by 8 bases and J by 3 bases, leaving 17 bases between them. This CDR3 is CASRGGAGSYEQYF. In nucleotides, the CDR3 is TGTGCCAGCCGAGGGGGGGCAGGAAGCTACGAGCAGTACTTC.

The V gene is TRBV4-3, the J gene TRBJ1-2, with 8 bases fitting TRBD1. After removal of 4 bases from V and 10 bases from J, the junction contained 8 bases not matched to a gene. The CDR3 runs 13 residues. From germline, CDR1 is LGHNA and CDR2 YSLEER. CDR3 DNA: TGCGCCAGCAGCCCCCGGACAGGGATCGCCTACACCTTC. Translating it yields CASSPRTGIAYTF.

This chain uses TRBV3-1 (or the pseudogene TRBV3-2) with TRBJ2-7; 8 nucleotides match TRBD2. Losses at the gene ends were 2 bases for V and 4 bases for J; bases not matched to a gene: 13. Germline CDR1 is LGHDT and CDR2 is YNNKEL (reference sequence). The CDR3 is made up of 17 amino acids. CDR3 sequence: CASSQKGRGATLYEQYF. In nucleotides, the CDR3 is TGTGCCAGCAGCCAAAAGGGGCGGGGGGCTACCTTATACGAGCAGTACTTC.

The chain uses TRBV15 and TRBJ2-3; TRBD2 matches 10 bases. Germline V gene lookup returns CDR1 LNHNV and CDR2 YYDKDF (reference sequence). The CDR3 is 17 residues long. Unmatched junction bases numbered 9, after V lost 1 base and J lost 5 bases. CDR3 amino acids: CATSRGLIAGGGDTQYF. The CDR3 DNA reads as TGTGCCACCAGCAGAGGGCTGATAGCGGGGGGTGGAGATACGCAGTATTTT.

This chain links TRBV18 with TRBJ2-1; 13 nucleotides line up with TRBD2. Germline CDR1 reads KGHSH; CDR2 reads LQKENI. V shed 3 bases, J shed 5 bases, and the junction held 4 bases outside the gene matches. The CDR3 covers 16 residues. The CDR3 sequence: CASSPPGTSGDNEQFF. In DNA, the CDR3 is TGTGCCAGCTCACCCCCCGGGACTAGCGGGGACAATGAGCAGTTCTTC. The entire variable domain, with the rest obtained from reference TRBV18 and TRBJ2-1, is as follows: NAGVMQNPRHLVRRRGQEARLRCSPMKGHSHVYWYRQLPEEGLKFMVYLQKENIIDESGMPKERFSAEFPKEGPSILRIQQVVRGDSAAYFCASSPPGTSGDNEQFFGPGTRLTVL.

The chain combines TRBV25-1 with TRBJ1-1, with D maybe TRBD1 (5 bases). The CDR3 extends over 13 amino acids. The germline gives CDR1 MGHDK, CDR2 SYGVNS. V gave up 4 bases and J gave up 5 bases, with 11 bases separating them. The CDR3 here is CASSVGGWTEAFF. The CDR3 DNA sequence: TGTGCCAGCAGTGTTGGGGGGTGGACTGAAGCTTTCTTT.

The CDR3 bases are TGCGCCAGCAGTGGTTCGACAGGGAAGTTCCACGAGCAGTACTTC. Translated: CASSGSTGKFHEQYF. This rearrangement joins TRBV10-1 to TRBJ2-7; 7 positions match TRBD1. Germline lookup yields CDR1 WNHNN and CDR2 SYGVQD (reference sequence). The CDR3 length is 15 residues. V lost 4 bases and J lost 5; bases outside the gene matches: 11.

This clone showed up just a few times. This chain joins TRBV18 and TRBJ1-2, with D maybe TRBD1 (5 bases). The CDR3 totals 13 residues. V gave up 6 bases and J gave up 6 bases, with 14 bases separating them. Germline V gene lookup returns CDR1 KGHSH and CDR2 LQKENI. This CDR3 is CASSPRGADGYTF. CDR3 in DNA: TGTGCCAGCTCTCCAAGGGGCGCGGATGGCTACACCTTC.

A few counts support this clone. The chain is built from TRBV12-3 or TRBV12-4 and TRBJ2-3; D remains unclear. Trimming took off 5 bases at V and 7 bases at J, with 10 bases between the two ends. The CDR3 has 12 amino acids. DNA of the CDR3: TGTGCCAGCAGTCCATCCAGTTATACGCAGTATTTT. Translating it yields CASSPSSYTQYF.

The rearrangement uses TRBV20-1 and TRBJ2-7; D is perhaps TRBD2 (7 bases). V was trimmed by 3 bases and J by 4 bases, leaving 13 bases between them. This CDR3 spans 13 amino acids. CDR1 DFQATT and CDR2 SNEGSKA come from the germline V gene (reference sequence). CDR3 coding DNA: TGCAGTGCTAGTTCGGGGGGCCCTTACGAGCAGTACTTC. It encodes CSASSGGPYEQYF.

The V call is TRBV7-2, the J call TRBJ1-5; possible D gene TRBD1, 5 bases. The CDR3 loop spans 16 amino acids. Germline V gene lookup returns CDR1 SGHTA and CDR2 FQGNSA. V gave up 5 bases and J gave up 2 bases, with 16 bases separating them. The CDR3 DNA follows: TGTGCCAGCAGCAGATCCAGACCGGGGGGCAATCAGCCCCAGCATTTT. Its protein product is CASSRSRPGGNQPQHF.

The sample holds one count of this clone. The CDR3 region is CASRSRGGNTEAFF. The CDR3 DNA reads TGTGCCAGCAGGAGTAGGGGGGGGAACACTGAAGCTTTCTTT. The J gene is TRBJ1-1, the V gene TRBV2, with D maybe TRBD1 (6 bases). CDR3 length equals 14 residues. V gave up 6 bases and J gave up 1 base, with 12 bases separating them. Germline V gene sequence: CDR1 SNHLY, CDR2 FYNNEI. Together with reference TRBV2 and TRBJ1-1, the CDR3 gives the full variable domain: EPEVTQTPSHQVTQMGQEVILRCVPISNHLYFYWYRQILGQKVEFLVSFYNNEISEKSEIFDDQFSVERPDGSNFTLKIRSTKLEDSAMYFCASRSRGGNTEAFFGQGTRLTVV.

This chain uses TRBV6-1 with TRBJ2-7, with 9 nucleotides matching TRBD1. The CDR3 has 16 residues. Germline CDR1 is MNHNS and CDR2 is SASEGT. J was trimmed by 6 bases and V by 4 bases; bases with no gene match: 13. CDR3 residues: CASSVRRTGDGTEQYF. CDR3 sequence (DNA): TGTGCCAGCAGTGTCAGAAGGACAGGGGACGGAACCGAGCAGTACTTC.

The chain has TRBV9 and TRBJ2-2, with D possibly matching TRBD2 (7 bases). CDR3 length equals 13 residues. Trimming took 10 bases from V and 5 from J, leaving 15 bases between them. Per germline, CDR1 SGDLS and CDR2 YYNGEE. The CDR3 is CASRGARTGELFF. CDR3 sequence (DNA): TGTGCCTCCCGGGGGGCCCGGACCGGGGAGCTGTTTTTT.

This chain connects TRBV6-5 to TRBJ2-5, with D perhaps matching TRBD1 (5 bases). The CDR3 is 10 residues long. The V end lost 11 bases, the J end lost 3 bases, and 7 bases lay between the germline ends. CDR1 is MNHEY and CDR2 is SVGAGI in the germline V gene. CDR3 residues: CALREETQYF. The CDR3 bases are TGTGCCCTCAGGGAAGAGACCCAGTACTTC.

The chain joins TRBV7-2 to TRBJ2-1, with 8 bases identical to TRBD2. Germline trimming cut 5 bases from V and 7 bases from J; bases unmatched to any gene: 7. Germline V gives CDR1 SGHTA, CDR2 FQGNSA. The CDR3 is 14 amino acids. The CDR3 DNA reads TGTGCCAGCAGCGTCGGGGGGGCGGAGAATGAGCAGTTCTTC. Its protein is CASSVGGAENEQFF.

About this clone itself: The identical CDR3 is also encoded by other nucleotide sequences in the sample. The chain links TRBV5-1 to TRBJ1-5; unclear D gene. There are 13 residues in the CDR3. With 0 bases removed from V and 2 bases from J, the gap between germline ends came to 3 bases. Per the germline V gene, CDR1 is SGHRS and CDR2 is YFSETQ. The CDR3 loop reads CASSLAGNQPQHF. DNA of the CDR3: TGCGCCAGCAGCTTGGCAGGCAATCAGCCCCAGCATTTT.

The chain joins TRBV7-9 to TRBJ1-4, with 7 bases fitting TRBD1. Germline-derived CDR1 and CDR2 are SEHNR and FQNEAQ (reference sequence). V was clipped by 5 bases and J by 4 bases; unmatched bases: 7. This CDR3 region has 15 residues. The CDR3 DNA reads TGTGCCAGCAGCCCCCGGGACAGTGGTAATGAAAAACTGTTTTTT. It is translated as CASSPRDSGNEKLFF.

The chain carries TRBV7-9 and TRBJ1-1; D gene unclear. Germline CDR1 SEHNR, CDR2 FQNEAQ (reference sequence). Trimming removed 5 bases from V and 4 bases from J, with 5 bases in between. CDR3 length equals 11 residues. This CDR3 is CASSRGTEAFF. The CDR3 nucleotides are TGTGCCAGCAGCCGCGGCACTGAAGCTTTCTTT.

To note about this clone: The junction shows a germline mismatch at one end, possibly a read error. This chain links TRBV12-3 or TRBV12-4 with TRBJ1-2, with D perhaps matching TRBD1 (5 bases). This CDR3 region has 10 residues. The CDR3 reads CASRGTARNF. CDR3 DNA: TGTGCCAGCAGGGGGACTGCACGGAACTTC.

V usage is TRBV28 and J usage is TRBJ1-5, with D uncertain. CDR1 is MDHEN and CDR2 is SYDVKM in the germline V gene. V was cut by 8 bases and J by 0 bases, with 14 bases left in between. This CDR3 comprises 15 residues. The CDR3 loop is CASLPPLYSNQPQHF. The CDR3 DNA follows: TGTGCCAGCCTACCTCCCTTATATAGCAATCAGCCCCAGCATTTT.

The chain has TRBV19 and TRBJ2-3; possibly TRBD2 for D (5 bases). This CDR3 has 15 amino acids. V was pared by 6 bases and J by 0 bases, with 13 bases between. Germline V gene lookup returns CDR1 LNHDA and CDR2 SQIVND (reference sequence). The CDR3 loop reads CASSARGASTDTQYF. CDR3 sequence (DNA): TGTGCCAGTAGCGCCCGGGGAGCTAGCACAGATACGCAGTATTTT.